These 23 T cell receptor beta chains were sequenced from one sample in a study of blood T cell repertoires in COVID-19. The protocol was immunoSEQ multiplex PCR, while the TCRdb copy is restricted to in-frame clones and leaves out a portion. The sample has about 66,000 clones; approximately 86% are singletons. The sample taken for sequencing was peripheral blood. The receptors derive from a man aged 55 to 70 with acute or convalescent COVID-19.

This clone was seen only once. The chain has TRBV19 and TRBJ1-3; D perhaps matches TRBD1 (5 bases). The CDR3 contains 20 residues. V was clipped by 0 bases and J by 4 bases, with 25 bases between them. Germline CDR1 reads LNHDA; CDR2 reads SQIVND (reference sequence). The CDR3 nucleotides read TGTGCCAGTAGTATAGATCGACGGACATCACTTGGATGGGGCGGAAACACCATATATTTT. Amino acids: CASSIDRRTSLGWGGNTIYF.

This clone was picked up a small number of times. The V gene is TRBV21-1, the J gene TRBJ2-7; the D call TRBD1 from the table was never checked on the DNA. TRBV21-1 is termed a pseudogene. This CDR3 has 14 amino acids. The CDR3 DNA reads as TGTGCCAGCAGCAAAGCTGACAGGGCCTACGAGCAGTACGTC. It yields the protein CASSKADRAYEQYV.

The V and J genes are TRBV11-3 and TRBJ1-1; perhaps TRBD1 as D (6 bases). V was pared by 1 base and J by 0 bases, with 9 bases between. Germline assignment: CDR1 SGHNT and CDR2 YENEEA. The CDR3 spans 15 residues. The CDR3 DNA reads as TGTGCCAGCAGCTTAGCAGGGACAATGAACACTGAAGCTTTCTTT. Translating gives CASSLAGTMNTEAFF. The full variable domain, in which reference TRBV11-3 and TRBJ1-1 provide the parts outside the CDR3, is EAGVVQSPRYKIIEKKQPVAFWCNPISGHNTLYWYLQNLGQGPELLIRYENEEAVDDSQLPKDRFSAERLKGVDSTLKIQPAELGDSAVYLCASSLAGTMNTEAFFGQGTRLTVV.

The chain carries TRBV4-1 and TRBJ2-3; TRBD2 might be the D (7 bases). Trimming left V 1 base short and J 5 bases short, with 16 bases between. Germline V gene lookup returns CDR1 MGHRA and CDR2 YSYEKL. This CDR3 is 16 amino acids long. The CDR3 sequence: CASSQGTRGARDTQYF. The CDR3 coding sequence is TGCGCCAGCAGCCAAGGGACTCGGGGGGCCAGAGATACGCAGTATTTT.

Regarding this clone: At one of its ends the junction is not consistent with the germline gene, which may arise from a read error. The chain links TRBV11-3 to TRBJ1-2, with 9 bases matching TRBD1. This CDR3 is 12 amino acids long. Germline V gene lookup returns CDR1 SGHNT and CDR2 YENEEA. This CDR3 reads CASSVGQGHLSF. The CDR3 DNA is TGTGCCAGCAGCGTAGGACAGGGGCATCTCTCCTTC.

CDR3: CASSLGGGNTEAFF. DNA of the CDR3: TGTGCCAGCAGCCTAGGGGGTGGGAACACTGAAGCTTTCTTT. The rearrangement uses TRBV5-6 and TRBJ1-1; D may be TRBD1 (6 bases). The ends were cut back, 4 bases at V and 1 base at J, with 11 bases in the middle. Germline V gives CDR1 SGHDT, CDR2 YYEEEE. The CDR3 runs 14 residues.

This clone showed up just once. V usage is TRBV11-2 and J usage is TRBJ1-2, with a tentative D call TRBD1 (5 bases). V shed 3 bases and J shed 6 bases, with 8 bases lying between them. CDR1 and CDR2 (germline): SGHAT, FQNNGV. The CDR3 spans 12 residues. CDR3 protein: CASSLGGDGYTF. The CDR3 coding sequence is TGTGCCAGCAGCTTGGGAGGGGATGGCTACACCTTC. Variable domain in full (rest from reference TRBV11-2 and TRBJ1-2): EAGVAQSPRYKIIEKRQSVAFWCNPISGHATLYWYQQILGQGPKLLIQFQNNGVVDDSQLPKDRFSAERLKGVDSTLKIQPAKLEDSAVYLCASSLGGDGYTFGSGTRLTVV.

V gene TRBV10-3 combines with J gene TRBJ2-1, with D possibly TRBD2 on 6 matching bases. Germline loops: CDR1 ENHRY, CDR2 SYGVKD. Trimming cost V 6 bases and J 9 bases, with 9 bases left between them. The CDR3 is made up of 11 amino acids. The CDR3 region has the DNA TGTGCCATCAGCACGACTAGTGAGCAGTTCTTC. As protein: CAISTTSEQFF.

This sequence joins TRBV3-1 (or the pseudogene TRBV3-2) and TRBJ1-1; D remains ambiguous. The CDR3 runs to 13 residues. Germline V gives CDR1 LGHDT, CDR2 YNNKEL (reference sequence). The V end lost 5 bases, the J end lost 1 base, and 8 bases lay between the germline ends. The CDR3 sequence: CASSLAPNTEAFF. CDR3 nucleotide sequence: TGTGCCAGCAGCTTAGCTCCGAACACTGAAGCTTTCTTT.

This chain uses TRBV3-1 (or the pseudogene TRBV3-2) with TRBJ2-4, with 7 bases that match TRBD1. CDR1 LGHDT and CDR2 YNNKEL come from the germline V gene (reference sequence). The length of the CDR3 is 15 residues. V lost 6 bases and J lost 0; bases outside the gene matches: 5. The CDR3 here is CASSPGTVAKNIQYF. In DNA, the CDR3 is TGTGCCAGCAGTCCCGGGACAGTAGCCAAAAACATTCAGTACTTC.

This chain connects TRBV5-5 to TRBJ1-6; D unresolved. Germline V CDR1 and CDR2: SGHKS, YYEKEE (reference sequence). The CDR3 runs to 14 residues. The V end was cut by 2 bases, the J end by 7 bases, with 10 bases between. CDR3 in amino acids: CASSLEGGNSPLHF. CDR3 sequence (DNA): TGTGCCAGCAGCTTAGAAGGCGGGAATTCACCCCTCCACTTT.

V usage is TRBV29-1 and J usage is TRBJ1-3; tentatively, D is TRBD1 (5 bases). CDR1 and CDR2 from the germline V gene are SQVTM and ANQGSEA. The CDR3 contains 12 residues. V was clipped by 4 bases and J by 1 base, with 5 bases between them. The CDR3 loop is CSVAGSGNTIYF. CDR3 DNA sequence: TGCAGCGTTGCAGGGTCTGGAAACACCATATATTTT. Full variable domain (missing parts from reference TRBV29-1 and TRBJ1-3): SAVISQKPSRDICQRGTSLTIQCQVDSQVTMMFWYRQQPGQSLTLIATANQGSEATYESGFVIDKFPISRPNLTFSTLTVSNMSPEDSSIYLCSVAGSGNTIYFGEGSWLTVV.

This rearrangement joins TRBV7-2 to TRBJ1-5, with D possibly being TRBD1 (5 bases). The germline CDR1 and CDR2 sequences are SGHTA and FQGNSA. The CDR3 loop spans 13 amino acids. V lost 3 bases, J lost 5 bases, and 8 bases lay in between. The CDR3 here is CASSFPGDQPQHF. The CDR3 DNA reads TGTGCCAGCAGCTTCCCGGGGGATCAGCCCCAGCATTTT.

The V gene is TRBV7-9, the J gene TRBJ2-1; 10 nucleotides match TRBD1. The CDR3 consists of 16 residues. CDR1 is SEHNR, CDR2 FQNEAQ, per germline (reference sequence). V was pared by 4 bases and J by 4 bases, with 7 bases of the junction left unmatched. CDR3 in DNA: TGTGCCAGCAGCTCCCGGGACAGGGGCGCTTACAATGAGCAGTTCTTC. This sequence encodes CASSSRDRGAYNEQFF.

V usage is TRBV27 and J usage is TRBJ2-2, with D maybe TRBD1 (6 bases). The CDR3 contains 14 residues. Trimming stripped 5 bases from V and 6 bases from J, with 13 bases between. The V gene's germline CDR1 is MNHEY and CDR2 SMNVEV (reference sequence). The CDR3 here is CASSPGQSAGELFF. In nucleotides, the CDR3 is TGTGCCAGCAGTCCTGGACAGTCGGCCGGGGAGCTGTTTTTT.

The V and J genes are TRBV6-5 and TRBJ2-3; 9 bases align to TRBD1. This CDR3 is built from 15 residues. Germline values: CDR1 MNHEY, CDR2 SVGAGI. The V gene end was trimmed by 5 bases and the J gene end by 3 bases; junction bases not matched to a gene: 6. CDR3 protein: CASSQQGARTDTQYF. The CDR3 DNA follows: TGTGCCAGCAGTCAACAGGGGGCAAGGACAGATACGCAGTATTTT.

This chain joins TRBV3-1 (or the pseudogene TRBV3-2) and TRBJ2-1; D possibly corresponds to TRBD2 (6 bases). V was pared by 3 bases and J by 2 bases, with 17 bases between. The CDR3 length is 17 residues. Germline-derived CDR1 and CDR2 are LGHDT and YNNKEL (reference sequence). Here the CDR3 DNA reads TGTGCCAGCAGCCAGGCTAGGGGAGGAGACCCCTACAATGAGCAGTTCTTC. This codes for CASSQARGGDPYNEQFF.

The genes are TRBV27 and TRBJ1-3; 8 nucleotides line up with TRBD1. After removal of 4 bases from V and 4 bases from J, the junction contained 6 bases not matched to a gene. Germline V gives CDR1 MNHEY, CDR2 SMNVEV (reference sequence). This CDR3 has 15 amino acids. The CDR3 sequence: CASSSTGTGGNTIYF. Here the CDR3 DNA reads TGTGCCAGCAGTTCCACCGGGACAGGAGGAAACACCATATATTTT.

The chain joins TRBV14 to TRBJ1-2; D is possibly TRBD1 (5 bases). Germline assignment: CDR1 SGHDN and CDR2 FVKESK. V was trimmed by 4 bases and J by 4 bases, leaving 13 bases between them. The CDR3 spans 14 residues. In DNA form, the CDR3 reads TGTGCCAGCAGCCCAATGACAGTGTCCTATGGCTACACCTTC. This gives the protein CASSPMTVSYGYTF.

This chain joins TRBV24-1 and TRBJ1-1; 7 nucleotides agree with TRBD1. Germline V gene data show CDR1 as KGHDR and CDR2 as SFDVKD. The V segment lost 12 bases and the J segment 5 bases; nucleotides outside the gene matches: 11. This CDR3 is built from 13 residues. This chain's CDR3 is CADGTADRTEAFF. As DNA, the CDR3 is TGTGCCGATGGGACAGCGGATCGGACTGAAGCTTTCTTT.

V gene TRBV9 combines with J gene TRBJ2-3; a weak D match, TRBD1 (6 bases). Trimming left V 1 base short and J 4 bases short, with 10 bases between. The CDR3 is 14 amino acids. Germline-derived CDR1 and CDR2 are SGDLS and YYNGEE. The CDR3 DNA follows: TGTGCCAGCAGCGTAAGGGGGAGTGCAGATACGCAGTATTTT. Translated: CASSVRGSADTQYF.

This rearrangement joins TRBV28 to TRBJ2-7; 9 bases line up with TRBD1. Germline CDR1 is MDHEN and CDR2 is SYDVKM. The length of the CDR3 is 12 residues. Trimming at V came to 5 bases and at J to 11 bases, leaving 7 bases not matched to a gene. The CDR3 coding sequence is TGTGCCAGCAGTCTTAGGACAGGGGAAAAGTACGTC. It encodes CASSLRTGEKYV.

The gene calls are TRBV5-6 and TRBJ1-1; D unresolved. Germline V gene data show CDR1 as SGHDT and CDR2 as YYEEEE. CDR3 length: 11 residues. The V gene lost 0 bases and the J gene lost 6 bases, with 3 bases spanning the gap. The CDR3 DNA sequence: TGTGCCAGCAGCTTGGACTCTGAAGCTTTCTTT. Residues: CASSLDSEAFF.